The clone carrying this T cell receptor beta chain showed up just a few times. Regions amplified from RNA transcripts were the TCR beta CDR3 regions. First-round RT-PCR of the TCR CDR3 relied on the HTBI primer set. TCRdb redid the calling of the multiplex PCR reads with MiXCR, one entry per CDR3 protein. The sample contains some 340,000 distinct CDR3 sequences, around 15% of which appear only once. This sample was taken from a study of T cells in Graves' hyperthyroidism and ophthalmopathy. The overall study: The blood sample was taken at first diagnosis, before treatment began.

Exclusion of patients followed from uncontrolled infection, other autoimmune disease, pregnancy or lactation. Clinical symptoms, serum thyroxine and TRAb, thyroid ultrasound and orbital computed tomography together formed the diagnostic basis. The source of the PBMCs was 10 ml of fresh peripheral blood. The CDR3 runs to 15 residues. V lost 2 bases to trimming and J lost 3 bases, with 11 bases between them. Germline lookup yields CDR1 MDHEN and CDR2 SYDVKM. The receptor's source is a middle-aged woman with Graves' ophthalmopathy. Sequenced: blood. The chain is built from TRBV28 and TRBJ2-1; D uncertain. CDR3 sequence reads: CASSLRPRNYNEQFF. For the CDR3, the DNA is TGTGCCAGCAGTTTACGGCCCCGGAACTACAATGAGCAGTTCTTC. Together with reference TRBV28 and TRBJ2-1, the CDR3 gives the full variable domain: DVKVTQSSRYLVKRTGEKVFLECVQDMDHENMFWYRQDPGLGLRLIYFSYDVKMKEKGDIPEGYSVSREKKERFSLILESASTNQTSMYLCASSLRPRNYNEQFFGPGTRLTVL.